The T cell receptor (beta chain) described here comes from a study of blood T cell repertoires in COVID-19. Study information: COVID-19 samples from acute and convalescent phases originated in the United States, Italy and Spain.

The CDR3 totals 14 residues. The authors' processing: Reference gene primer amplification gave nucleated cell count estimates. Profiling relied on immunoSEQ multiplex PCR, and the TCRdb table lists in-frame clones only, not all of them. V and J calls and clone size are copied from that table; D and trimming were computed from the DNA. Of about 140,000 clones in the sample, 60% to 85% were seen once. Specimen: peripheral blood. The TCR originated in a man aged 45 to 65 with acute or convalescent COVID-19. The chain is built from TRBV12-2 and TRBJ1-1; no DNA check was done on the table's D call, TRBD1. TRBV12-2 is listed as a pseudogene. The CDR3 here is CASRPGQKNTEAFF. The CDR3, as DNA: TGTGCAAGTCGCCCGGGACAGAAGAACACTGAAGCTTTCTTT.